The T cell receptor (beta chain) under discussion was sequenced for a study of shared clonotypes between healthy human individuals. Germline CDR1 reads SGHRS; CDR2 reads YFSETQ. This CDR3 has 13 amino acids. Between the trimmed V and J ends, which lost 4 bases and 5 bases, there was a span of 12 bases. Some clones are missing from TCRdb's copy, which holds only in-frame ones; the method was immunoSEQ multiplex PCR. The table includes about 2.4 million clones, approximately 92% detected once. This chain uses TRBV5-1 with TRBJ1-2; weak D call: TRBD1 (5 bases). The clonotype comes from a man aged 18 to 35 in good health. What was sequenced was naive CD4+ T cells sorted from blood. The sample's subset: CD45RA+ positively selected. The CDR3 DNA is TGCGCCAGCAGCCGGGACTCTAGATATGGCTACACCTTC. Translating it yields CASSRDSRYGYTF.